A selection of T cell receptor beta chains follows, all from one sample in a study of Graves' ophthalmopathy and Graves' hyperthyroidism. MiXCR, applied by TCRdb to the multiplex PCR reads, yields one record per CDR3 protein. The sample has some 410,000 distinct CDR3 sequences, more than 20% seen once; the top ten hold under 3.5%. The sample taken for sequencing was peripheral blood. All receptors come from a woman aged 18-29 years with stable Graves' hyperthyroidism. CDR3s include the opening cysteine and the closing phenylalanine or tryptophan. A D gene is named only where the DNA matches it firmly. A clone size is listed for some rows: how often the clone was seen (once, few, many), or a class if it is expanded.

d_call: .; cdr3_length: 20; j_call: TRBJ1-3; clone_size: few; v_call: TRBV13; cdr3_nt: TGTGCCAGCAGCTCACGGGGTCCTTCGGGGGGTATAAGCTCTGGAAACACCATATATTTT; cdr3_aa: CASSSRGPSGGISSGNTIYF
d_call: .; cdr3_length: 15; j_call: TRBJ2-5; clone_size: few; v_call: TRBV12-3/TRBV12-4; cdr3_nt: TGTGCCAGCAGCACACAGGGAGGGTCCCAAGAGACCCAGTACTTC; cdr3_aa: CASSTQGGSQETQYF
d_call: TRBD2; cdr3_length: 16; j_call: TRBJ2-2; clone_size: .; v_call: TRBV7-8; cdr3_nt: TGTGCCAGCAGCACGACTAGCGGATTAAACACCGGGGAGCTGTTTTTT; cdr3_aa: CASSTTSGLNTGELFF
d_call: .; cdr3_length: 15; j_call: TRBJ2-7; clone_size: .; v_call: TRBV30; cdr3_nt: TGTGCCTGGAGCCACGGCCGGACCGGCTCCTACGAGCAGTACTTC; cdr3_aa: CAWSHGRTGSYEQYF
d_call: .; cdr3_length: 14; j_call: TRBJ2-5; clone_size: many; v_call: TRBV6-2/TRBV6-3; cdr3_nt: TGTGCCAGCAGTTACGAGGGTCGGGGAGAGACCCAGTACTTC; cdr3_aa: CASSYEGRGETQYF
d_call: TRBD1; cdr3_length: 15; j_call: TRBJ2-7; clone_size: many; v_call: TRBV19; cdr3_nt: TGTGCCAGTCCAACAAGGGACAGGGGGTGTTACGAGCAGTACTTC; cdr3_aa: CASPTRDRGCYEQYF
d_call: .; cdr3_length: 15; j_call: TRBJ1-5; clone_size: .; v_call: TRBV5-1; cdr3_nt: TGCGCCAGCAGCTTGGTGGGGGGGAGCTATCAGCCCCAGCATTTT; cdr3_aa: CASSLVGGSYQPQHF
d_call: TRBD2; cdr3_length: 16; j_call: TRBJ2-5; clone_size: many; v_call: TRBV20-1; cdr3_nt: TGCAGTGCTAGAGATGGGACTAGCGACCTGTGGGAGACCCAGTACTTC; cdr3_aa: CSARDGTSDLWETQYF
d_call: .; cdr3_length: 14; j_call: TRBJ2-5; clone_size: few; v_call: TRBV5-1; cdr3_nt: TGCGCCAGCAGCTCCCGGGGCCCGGCGGAGACCCAGTACTTC; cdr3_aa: CASSSRGPAETQYF
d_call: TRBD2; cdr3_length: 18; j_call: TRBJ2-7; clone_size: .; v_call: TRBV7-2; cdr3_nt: TGTGCCAGCAGCTTAGCCCGGAGGACTAGCGGGAGGATCGACGAGCAGTGCTTC; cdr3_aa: CASSLARRTSGRIDEQCF
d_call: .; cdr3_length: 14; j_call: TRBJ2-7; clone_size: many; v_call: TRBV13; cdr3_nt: TGTGCCAGCAGGGACACGAGGACATCCTACGAGCAGTACTTC; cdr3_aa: CASRDTRTSYEQYF
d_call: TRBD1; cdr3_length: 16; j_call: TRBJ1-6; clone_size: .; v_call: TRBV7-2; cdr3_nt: TGTGCCAGCAGCTTAGGGGGACAGCCCTATAATTCACCCCTCCACTTT; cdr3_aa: CASSLGGQPYNSPLHF
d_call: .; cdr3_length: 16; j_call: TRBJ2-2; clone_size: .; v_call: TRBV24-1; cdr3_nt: TGTGCCACCAGTGATTGGGGCAGTTCGAACACCGGGGAGCTGTTTTTT; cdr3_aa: CATSDWGSSNTGELFF
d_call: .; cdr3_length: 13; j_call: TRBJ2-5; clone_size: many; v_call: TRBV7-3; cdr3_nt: TGTGCCAGCAGCGAAGGGAACCAAGAGACCCAGTACTTC; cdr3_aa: CASSEGNQETQYF
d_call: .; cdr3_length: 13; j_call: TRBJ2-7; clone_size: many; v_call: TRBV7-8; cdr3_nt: TGTGCCAGCAGAGAGAGCAGGAGTTCGGAGCAGTACTTC; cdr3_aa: CASRESRSSEQYF
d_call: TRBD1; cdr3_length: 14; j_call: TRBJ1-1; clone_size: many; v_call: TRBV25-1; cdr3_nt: TGTGCCAGCAACTCAAACAGGGGAAACACTGAAGCTTTCTTT; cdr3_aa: CASNSNRGNTEAFF
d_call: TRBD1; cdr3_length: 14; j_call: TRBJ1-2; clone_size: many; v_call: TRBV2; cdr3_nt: TGTGCCAGCAGTGAGGGACAGGGGGCTGGAGGCTACACCTTC; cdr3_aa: CASSEGQGAGGYTF
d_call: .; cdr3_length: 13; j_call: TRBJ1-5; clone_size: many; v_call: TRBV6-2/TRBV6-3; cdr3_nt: TGTGCCAGCAGTTACTCCACGTTGCTGCCCCAGCATTTT; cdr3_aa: CASSYSTLLPQHF
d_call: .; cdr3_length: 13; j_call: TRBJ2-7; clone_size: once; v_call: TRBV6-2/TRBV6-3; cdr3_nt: TGTGCCAGCAGTTACTCGAAAGACTACGAGCAGTACTTC; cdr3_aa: CASSYSKDYEQYF
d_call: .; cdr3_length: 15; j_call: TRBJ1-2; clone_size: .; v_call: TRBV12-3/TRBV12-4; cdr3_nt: TGTGCCAGCAGTTTAATAAGGGGCGCGAGCTATGGCTACACCTTC; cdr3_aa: CASSLIRGASYGYTF
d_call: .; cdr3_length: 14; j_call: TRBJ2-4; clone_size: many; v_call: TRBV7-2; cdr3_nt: TGTGCCAGCAGCACGGAGGGTACCAAAAACATTCAGTACTTC; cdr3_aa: CASSTEGTKNIQYF
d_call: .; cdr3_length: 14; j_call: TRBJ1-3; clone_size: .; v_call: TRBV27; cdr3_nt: TGTGCCAGCAGTCCATGGGACGGTGGAAACACCATATATTTT; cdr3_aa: CASSPWDGGNTIYF
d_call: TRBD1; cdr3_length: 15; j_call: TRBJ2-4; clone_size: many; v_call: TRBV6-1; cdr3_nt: TGTGCCAGCAGCGCGACAGGGGAGGACAAAAACATTCAGTACTTC; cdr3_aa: CASSATGEDKNIQYF
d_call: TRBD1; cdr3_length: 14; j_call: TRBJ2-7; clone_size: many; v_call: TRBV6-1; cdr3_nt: TGTGCCAGCAGTGTGGCCAGGGGGTACTACGAGCAGTACTTC; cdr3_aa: CASSVARGYYEQYF
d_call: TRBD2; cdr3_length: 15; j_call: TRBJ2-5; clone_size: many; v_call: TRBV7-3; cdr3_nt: TGTGCCAGCAGCTTAGAGGGACTAGCGGGAGAGACCCAGTACTTC; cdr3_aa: CASSLEGLAGETQYF
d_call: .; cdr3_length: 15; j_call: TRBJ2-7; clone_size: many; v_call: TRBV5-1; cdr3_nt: TGCGCCAGCAGCTTCACGACAGGACCGGCCTACGAGCAGTACTTC; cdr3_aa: CASSFTTGPAYEQYF
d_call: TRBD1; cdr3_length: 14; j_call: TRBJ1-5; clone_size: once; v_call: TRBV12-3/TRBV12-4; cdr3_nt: TGTGCCAGCAGTGGAGACAGGGGCAATCAGCCCCAGCATTTT; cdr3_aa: CASSGDRGNQPQHF
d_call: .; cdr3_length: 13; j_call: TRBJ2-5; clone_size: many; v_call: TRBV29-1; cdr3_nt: TGCAGCGCTAAACCTGGGCAGGTCCCGACCCAGTACTTC; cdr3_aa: CSAKPGQVPTQYF
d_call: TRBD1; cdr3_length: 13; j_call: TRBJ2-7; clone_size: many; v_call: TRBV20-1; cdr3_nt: TGCAGTGCTGACGGGACAGGGAGCTACGAGCAGTACTTC; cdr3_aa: CSADGTGSYEQYF
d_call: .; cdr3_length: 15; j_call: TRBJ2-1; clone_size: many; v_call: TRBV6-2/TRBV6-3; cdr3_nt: TGTGCCAGCAGCTCATCCGTTCGTGATGGCAATGAGCAGTTCTTC; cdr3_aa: CASSSSVRDGNEQFF
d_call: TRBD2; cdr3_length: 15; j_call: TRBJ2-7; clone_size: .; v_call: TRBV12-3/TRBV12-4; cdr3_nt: TGTGCCAGCAGTCGCGGGCTAGCGGATGGGTACGAGCAGTACTTC; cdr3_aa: CASSRGLADGYEQYF
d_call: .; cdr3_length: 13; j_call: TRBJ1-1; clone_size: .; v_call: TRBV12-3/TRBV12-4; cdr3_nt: TGTGCCAGCAGTTCTCATGGCGGGACTGAAGCTTTCTTT; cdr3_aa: CASSSHGGTEAFF
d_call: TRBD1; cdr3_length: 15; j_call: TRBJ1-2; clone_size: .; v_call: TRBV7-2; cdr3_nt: TGTGCCAGCAGCTTAGCGACAGGGGGTGGCTATGGCTACACCTTC; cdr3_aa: CASSLATGGGYGYTF
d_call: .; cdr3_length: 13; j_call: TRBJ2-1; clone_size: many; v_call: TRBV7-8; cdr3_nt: TGTGCCAGCAGCTTAGAAAGCGGAAATGAGCAGTTCTTC; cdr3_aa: CASSLESGNEQFF
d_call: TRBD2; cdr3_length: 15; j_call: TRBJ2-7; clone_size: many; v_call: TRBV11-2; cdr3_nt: TGTGCCAGCAGCTTAACGGGAGGGGGGGCCTACGAGCAGTACTTC; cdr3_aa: CASSLTGGGAYEQYF
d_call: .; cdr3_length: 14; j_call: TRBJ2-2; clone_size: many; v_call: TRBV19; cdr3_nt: TGTGCCAGTAGTATCGAGGGTCGGCACGGGGAGCTGTTTTTT; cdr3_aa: CASSIEGRHGELFF
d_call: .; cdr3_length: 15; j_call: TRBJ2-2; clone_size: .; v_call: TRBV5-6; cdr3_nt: TGTGCCAGCAGCTTGCAAGATTTCGGGACCGGGGAGCTGTTTTTT; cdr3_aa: CASSLQDFGTGELFF
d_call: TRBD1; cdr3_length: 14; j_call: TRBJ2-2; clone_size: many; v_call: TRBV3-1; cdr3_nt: TGTGCCAGCAGGTGGACAGGGAACACCGGGGAGCTGTTTTTT; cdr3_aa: CASRWTGNTGELFF
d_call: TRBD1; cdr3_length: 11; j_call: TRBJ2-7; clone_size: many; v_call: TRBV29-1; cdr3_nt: TGCAAGTATCACAGGGGTTACGAGCAGTACTTC; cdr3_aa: CKYHRGYEQYF
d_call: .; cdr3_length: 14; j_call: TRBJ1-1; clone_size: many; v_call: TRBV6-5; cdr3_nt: TGTGCCAGCAGTTACCGACTCGACAGTTCTGAAGCTTTCTTT; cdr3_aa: CASSYRLDSSEAFF
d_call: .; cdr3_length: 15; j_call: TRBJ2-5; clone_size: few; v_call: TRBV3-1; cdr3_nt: TGTGCCAGCAGCCAAGTGGTTCCTTACCAAGAGACCCAGTACTTC; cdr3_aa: CASSQVVPYQETQYF
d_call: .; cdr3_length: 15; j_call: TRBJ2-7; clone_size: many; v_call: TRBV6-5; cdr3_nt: TGTGCCAGCACTCCCGGGGCAGGGGCTGCGTACGAGCAGTACTTC; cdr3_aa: CASTPGAGAAYEQYF
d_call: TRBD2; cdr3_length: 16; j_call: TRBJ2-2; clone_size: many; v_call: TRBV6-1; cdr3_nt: TGTGCCAGCAGGGGGGGGTTGGCAGGCCAAACCGGGGAGCTGTTTTTT; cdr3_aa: CASRGGLAGQTGELFF
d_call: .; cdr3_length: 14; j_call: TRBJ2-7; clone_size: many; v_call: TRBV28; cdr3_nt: TGTGCCAGCAGTTTTCCCACTACCGACTACGAGCAGTACTTC; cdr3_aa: CASSFPTTDYEQYF
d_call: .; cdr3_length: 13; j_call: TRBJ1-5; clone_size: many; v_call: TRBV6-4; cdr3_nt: TGTGCCAGCAGTGAACAGCCCAATCAGCCCCAGCATTTT; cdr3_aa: CASSEQPNQPQHF
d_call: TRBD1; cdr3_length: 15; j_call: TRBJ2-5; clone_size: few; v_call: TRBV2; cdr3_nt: TGTGCCAGCAGCGTTGACAGGGGAAGAGGAGAGACCCAGTACTTC; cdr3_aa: CASSVDRGRGETQYF
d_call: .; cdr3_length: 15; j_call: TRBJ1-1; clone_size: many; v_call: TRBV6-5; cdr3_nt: TGTGCCAGCAGTTACGAGTGGGGGGGGTCCACTGAAGCTTTCTTT; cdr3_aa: CASSYEWGGSTEAFF
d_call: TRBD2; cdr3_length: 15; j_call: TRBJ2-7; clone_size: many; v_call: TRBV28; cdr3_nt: TGTGCCACACGGCGGGGACTAGCGGATTCCTACGAGCAGTACTTC; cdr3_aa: CATRRGLADSYEQYF
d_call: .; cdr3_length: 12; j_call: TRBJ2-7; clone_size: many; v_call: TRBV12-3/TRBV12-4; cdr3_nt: TGTGCCAGCAGCCCTCCGATCCACGAGCAGTACTTC; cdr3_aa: CASSPPIHEQYF
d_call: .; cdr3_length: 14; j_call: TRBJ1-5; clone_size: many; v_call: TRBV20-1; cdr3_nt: TGCAGTGCTAGAGGGATTTTCAGTAGTCAGCCCCAGCATTTT; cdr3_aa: CSARGIFSSQPQHF